One T cell receptor (beta chain) is described in this entry. What it binds is unknown. Clones were sequenced by immunoSEQ multiplex PCR, and TCRdb holds only the in-frame ones, with some missing. The repertoire holds over 70,000 clones, 75% to 90% seen once, with 0.19% in the top ten. The study sampled blood at baseline, cycle 4 day 1, and cycle 7 day 1. These data are taken from a study of OX40 agonist ivuxolimab in advanced cancers. Study in general: The study treated patients with ivuxolimab, an agonistic anti-OX40 (CD134) antibody. The dose-escalation cohort was roughly 83% male, with a mean age of about 58 years, ranging roughly 20 to 90. General observations from the study: Clonal expansion among partial responders at 0.1-3.0 mg/kg ranked near the lowest.

Germline CDR1 is SGHRS and CDR2 is YFSETQ. V shed 7 bases and J shed 1 base, with 11 bases lying between them. CDR3 length: 13 residues. The specimen comprised CD4+ or CD8+ T cells sorted from blood, sampled in a trial of the OX40 agonist ivuxolimab. The rearrangement links TRBV5-1 to TRBJ2-5, with a weak D call TRBD1 (6 bases). This TCR came from an adult with an advanced solid tumor such as melanoma, head and neck, liver or kidney cancer. CDR3 region: CASGGQTQETQYF. DNA for the CDR3: TGCGCCAGCGGAGGACAGACCCAAGAGACCCAGTACTTC.